This record concerns one T cell receptor beta chain sequence. The antigen is unknown. The entry originates in a study of T-cell memory formation after mild COVID-19. Overall study findings and caveats: Prior to infection, memory already included some responding clones, suggesting cross-reactive memory joined.

CDR1 is SNHLY and CDR2 is FYNNEI in the germline V gene. Deletions cut 4 bases from V and 0 bases from J, with 16 bases between. The CDR3 is 18 residues long. One entry per CDR3 protein results from TCRdb running MiXCR on the 5' RACE reads. Counted here are 90,000 to 120,000 distinct CDR3 sequences, over 13% occurring once; the ten biggest clones make up 39%. The rearrangement joins TRBV2 to TRBJ1-6; the D is unclear. Sequencing was performed on PBMCs or a T cell subset sorted from them (not recorded which). The TCR comes from a man aged 18 to 30 who had mild COVID-19 (a few samples of this study predate the infection). Cell type and time point are not known. For the CDR3, the DNA is TGTGCCAGCAGTGTTTCCGAGGGCACCAGCTCCTATAATTCACCCCTCCACTTT. Translating it yields CASSVSEGTSSYNSPLHF. The entire variable domain, with the rest obtained from reference TRBV2 and TRBJ1-6, is as follows: EPEVTQTPSHQVTQMGQEVILRCVPISNHLYFYWYRQILGQKVEFLVSFYNNEISEKSEIFDDQFSVERPDGSNFTLKIRSTKLEDSAMYFCASSVSEGTSSYNSPLHFGNGTRLTVT.